Below are 32 T cell receptor beta chains sequenced from a single sample in a study of T cell responses to AZD1222 COVID-19 vaccine. Sequencing used immunoSEQ multiplex PCR; TCRdb keeps in-frame clones, though not all of them. The sample contains 100,000 to 120,000 clones, around 90% of which appear only once. Source: peripheral blood, taken 28 days after the second AZD1222 dose. These TCRs come from an adult who received the AZD1222 COVID-19 vaccine.

The chain is built from TRBV10-3 and TRBJ2-3; 9 bases line up with TRBD2. Germline CDR1 ENHRY, CDR2 SYGVKD. The length of the CDR3 is 12 residues. V lost 10 bases, J lost 9 bases, and 8 bases stayed unmatched. The CDR3 nucleotides are TGTGCCAATAGCGGGGGCGAGGGAACGCAGTATTTT. This encodes CANSGGEGTQYF.

V is TRBV6-2 or TRBV6-3 and J is TRBJ2-7; D is possibly TRBD1 (6 bases). Germline values: CDR1 MNHEY, CDR2 SVGEGT. The CDR3 has 16 residues. V lost 3 bases to trimming and J lost 1 base, with 16 bases between them. CDR3 nucleotide sequence: TGTGCCAGCAGTTATGGGACACTTATACCATCCTACGAGCAGTACTTC. It specifies CASSYGTLIPSYEQYF.

This rearrangement joins TRBV6-5 to TRBJ1-6; D not resolved. CDR1 MNHEY and CDR2 SVGAGI come from the germline V gene. V was cut by 7 bases and J by 7 bases, with 17 bases left in between. There are 15 residues in the CDR3. The CDR3 region has the DNA TGTGCCAGCATCAAAAGGTGGGATTTCAATTCACCCCTCCACTTT. Its translation is CASIKRWDFNSPLHF.

The V gene is TRBV20-1, the J gene TRBJ2-7, with unresolved D. V was cut by 7 bases and J by 5 bases, with 9 bases left in between. Germline lookup yields CDR1 DFQATT and CDR2 SNEGSKA (reference sequence). This CDR3 is built from 10 residues. The CDR3: CSVYGHEQYF. The CDR3 DNA sequence: TGCAGTGTTTATGGGCACGAGCAGTACTTC.

The chain has TRBV5-1 and TRBJ1-1; weak D call: TRBD1 (5 bases). V lost 2 bases and J 7 bases, leaving 15 bases between the germline ends. There are 14 residues in the CDR3. Germline CDR1 SGHRS, CDR2 YFSETQ. The CDR3: CASSFQQGSSEAFF. Written as DNA, the CDR3 is TGCGCCAGCAGCTTTCAGCAGGGTTCTAGTGAAGCTTTCTTT.

The CDR3, as DNA: TGTGCCAGCAGCCAAGAATGGGGGGCCGGGCAGCCCCAGCATTTT. Its translation is CASSQEWGAGQPQHF. The J gene is TRBJ1-5, the V gene TRBV3-1 (or the pseudogene TRBV3-2); a weak D match, TRBD1 (6 bases). Germline CDR1 and CDR2: LGHDT and YNNKEL (reference sequence). This CDR3 has 15 amino acids. Trimming removed 0 bases from V and 7 bases from J, with 13 bases in between.

This sequence joins TRBV5-1 and TRBJ2-6; D is possibly TRBD1 (6 bases). Trimming shortened V by 4 bases and J by 1 base, and 9 bases separated the two germline ends. This CDR3 has 15 residues. Germline V gives CDR1 SGHRS, CDR2 YFSETQ. The CDR3 DNA is TGCGCCAGCAGCCCACAGGGATCTGGGGCCAACGTCCTGACTTTC. Translated: CASSPQGSGANVLTF.

V usage is TRBV3-1 (or the pseudogene TRBV3-2) and J usage is TRBJ2-3; 11 nucleotides align to TRBD2. Germline CDR1 and CDR2: LGHDT and YNNKEL (reference sequence). V shed 0 bases and J 1 base; nucleotides not matched to a gene: 6. The CDR3 is made up of 18 amino acids. The CDR3: CASSQDSQLAGGTDTQYF. The CDR3 DNA follows: TGTGCCAGCAGCCAAGATTCCCAACTAGCGGGGGGCACAGATACGCAGTATTTT.

The V and J genes are TRBV9 and TRBJ1-5, with D maybe TRBD1 (5 bases). This CDR3 is 14 amino acids long. With 0 bases removed from V and 2 bases from J, the gap between germline ends came to 6 bases. From germline, CDR1 is SGDLS and CDR2 YYNGEE. The CDR3 DNA follows: TGTGCCAGCAGCGTAGCGGGGGGCAATCAGCCCCAGCATTTT. Residues: CASSVAGGNQPQHF.

V and J are TRBV2 and TRBJ1-1; D not resolved. From germline, CDR1 is SNHLY and CDR2 FYNNEI. Trimming cost V 9 bases and J 2 bases, with 7 bases left between them. The CDR3 is made up of 11 amino acids. The chain's CDR3 is CASTTNTEAFF. The CDR3, as DNA: TGTGCCAGTACGACTAACACTGAAGCTTTCTTT.

The J gene is TRBJ2-1, the V gene TRBV6-5; D is perhaps TRBD2 (6 bases). V was trimmed by 8 bases and J by 0 bases, leaving 14 bases between them. Germline V gene sequence: CDR1 MNHEY, CDR2 SVGAGI. This CDR3 is 15 amino acids long. The CDR3 DNA follows: TGTGCCAGCGGAGGGCCACAGTCCTCCTACAATGAGCAGTTCTTC. Translated: CASGGPQSSYNEQFF.

This clone occurred once. The V call is TRBV7-9, the J call TRBJ1-1, with 9 bases identical to TRBD1. With 5 bases clipped from V and 0 bases from J, the junction kept 4 bases outside the gene matches. Germline values: CDR1 SEHNR, CDR2 FQNEAQ (reference sequence). This CDR3 has 15 amino acids. The CDR3 nucleotides read TGTGCCAGCAGCGGACGACAGGGGGTGAACACTGAAGCTTTCTTT. Its translation: CASSGRQGVNTEAFF.

This sequence joins TRBV4-3 and TRBJ2-5, with unresolved D. The CDR3 loop spans 15 amino acids. The germline V gene encodes CDR1 LGHNA and CDR2 YSLEER. The V gene lost 0 bases and the J gene lost 5 bases, with 13 bases spanning the gap. The CDR3 reads CASSQDGEVGETQYF. CDR3 bases: TGCGCCAGCAGCCAAGATGGAGAGGTTGGGGAGACCCAGTACTTC.

The chain links TRBV3-1 (or the pseudogene TRBV3-2) to TRBJ2-2; D possibly matches TRBD1 or TRBD2 (6 bases each). The V end lost 5 bases, the J end lost 1 base, and 14 bases lay between the germline ends. The CDR3 runs 16 residues. CDR1 is LGHDT, CDR2 YNNKEL, per germline (reference sequence). The CDR3 DNA reads as TGTGCCAGCAGCGCCCCCCGGGGGCGGAACACCGGGGAGCTGTTTTTT. The encoded protein is CASSAPRGRNTGELFF.

This chain uses TRBV3-1 (or the pseudogene TRBV3-2) with TRBJ1-1; D remains ambiguous. V was trimmed by 1 base and J by 5 bases, leaving 5 bases between them. The CDR3 consists of 12 residues. In germline, CDR1 is LGHDT, CDR2 YNNKEL (reference sequence). CDR3 sequence (DNA): TGTGCCAGCAGCCAAGGGCCTACTGAAGCTTTCTTT. Its translation is CASSQGPTEAFF.

This clone came up once. The rearrangement joins TRBV18 to TRBJ1-5, with TRBD1 identical over 9 bases. The CDR3 consists of 17 residues. V lost 5 bases and J lost 2; bases outside the gene matches: 10. The germline V gene has CDR1 KGHSH and CDR2 LQKENI. CDR3 protein: CASSNGGQGRRNQPQHF. The CDR3 region has the DNA TGTGCCAGCTCAAACGGGGGACAGGGTCGGCGCAATCAGCCCCAGCATTTT.

The gene calls are TRBV5-6 and TRBJ2-1; D possibly uses TRBD1 or TRBD2 (6 bases each). The germline CDR1 and CDR2 sequences are SGHDT and YYEEEE. V was pared by 7 bases and J by 0 bases, with 17 bases between. This CDR3 spans 16 amino acids. This chain's CDR3 is CASGGTGASSYNEQFF. The CDR3 DNA follows: TGTGCCAGCGGTGGAACGGGGGCGAGCTCCTACAATGAGCAGTTCTTC.

J is TRBJ1-2 and V is TRBV5-4; TRBD1 matches at 7 bases. Germline CDR1 is SGHNT and CDR2 is YYREEE (reference sequence). J was trimmed by 6 bases and V by 4 bases; bases with no gene match: 12. This CDR3 spans 15 amino acids. CDR3 loop: CASSVGQPLGDGYTF. CDR3 DNA: TGTGCCAGCAGCGTGGGACAGCCGCTCGGCGATGGCTACACCTTC.

About this clone itself: Other DNA sequences of this sample code for an identical CDR3. CDR3 sequence (DNA): TGTGCCACCAGCAGAGACAGGGGGTCGAATTCACCCCTCCACTTT. This encodes CATSRDRGSNSPLHF. This chain joins TRBV15 and TRBJ1-6; 7 nucleotides match TRBD1. The CDR3 covers 15 residues. Germline CDR1 reads LNHNV; CDR2 reads YYDKDF (reference sequence). V shed 0 bases and J 7 bases; nucleotides not matched to a gene: 3.

The chain's CDR3 is CASSPPPSYEQYF. Written as DNA, the CDR3 is TGTGCCAGCAGCCCTCCGCCATCCTACGAGCAGTACTTC. The chain combines TRBV3-1 (or the pseudogene TRBV3-2) with TRBJ2-7; D is unclear. The CDR3 contains 13 residues. CDR1 LGHDT and CDR2 YNNKEL come from the germline V gene (reference sequence). V lost 4 bases and J lost 1, with 8 bases in between.

The chain links TRBV5-1 to TRBJ1-2; 11 nucleotides match TRBD1. The CDR3 runs to 14 residues. Trimming at V came to 5 bases and at J to 8 bases, leaving 8 bases not matched to a gene. CDR1 SGHRS and CDR2 YFSETQ come from the germline V gene. The CDR3 bases are TGCGCCAGCAGGCCGGGACAGGGGGTTCAGGGCTACACCTTC. Its protein is CASRPGQGVQGYTF. Looking up the rest from reference TRBV5-1 and TRBJ1-2 gives the full variable domain: KAGVTQTPRYLIKTRGQQVTLSCSPISGHRSVSWYQQTPGQGLQFLFEYFSETQRNKGNFPGRFSGRQFSNSRSEMNVSTLELGDSALYLCASRPGQGVQGYTFGSGTRLTVV.

Concerning this clone itself: The sample holds other DNA sequences that translate to the same CDR3. This rearrangement joins TRBV6-6 to TRBJ2-1; 9 bases align to TRBD1. Germline V gene sequence: CDR1 MNHNY, CDR2 SVGAGI (reference sequence). The CDR3 contains 15 residues. V dropped 3 bases and J dropped 4; count of bases not matched to a gene: 4. The CDR3 coding sequence is TGTGCCAGCAGTTATTCTGGGACAGGGTACAATGAGCAGTTCTTC. It translates to CASSYSGTGYNEQFF.

This chain uses TRBV10-3 with TRBJ2-7, with 10 bases identical to TRBD1. The germline CDR1 and CDR2 sequences are ENHRY and SYGVKD. V lost 6 bases, J lost 2 bases, and 7 bases stayed unmatched. The CDR3 is made up of 15 amino acids. CDR3 protein: CAIRGSGTGAYEQYF. CDR3 coding DNA: TGTGCCATCAGGGGCTCAGGGACAGGGGCCTACGAGCAGTACTTC.

This clone was seen once. This chain links TRBV3-1 (or the pseudogene TRBV3-2) with TRBJ2-2, with D possibly TRBD2 on 6 matching bases. V lost 3 bases and J 6 bases, leaving 14 bases between the germline ends. Germline V lookup: CDR1 LGHDT, CDR2 YNNKEL (reference sequence). The CDR3 loop spans 15 amino acids. The CDR3 here is CASSQVAGLAGELFF. The CDR3 nucleotides read TGTGCCAGCAGCCAGGTCGCGGGGCTGGCCGGGGAGCTGTTTTTT.

This chain connects TRBV21-1 to TRBJ2-7; TRBD1 is the table's D call, not checked against the DNA. TRBV21-1 has pseudogene status. The CDR3 extends over 17 amino acids. CDR3 region: CASSLQEPKRGSYEQYF. In nucleotides, the CDR3 is TGTGCCAGCAGCCTCCAAGAGCCCAAAAGGGGCTCCTACGAGCAGTACTTC.

J is TRBJ1-5 and V is TRBV6-2 or TRBV6-3; TRBD1 might be the D (5 bases). The V gene's germline CDR1 is MNHEY and CDR2 SVGEGT. The CDR3 runs 15 residues. Trimming cost V 2 bases and J 1 base, with 9 bases left between them. CDR3 protein: CASSYARGSNQPQHF. The CDR3 region has the DNA TGTGCCAGCAGTTACGCCCGGGGGAGCAATCAGCCCCAGCATTTT.

CDR3 in amino acids: CAWSTGELFF. The CDR3 coding sequence is TGTGCCTGGAGCACCGGGGAGCTGTTTTTT. This chain connects TRBV30 to TRBJ2-2, with no clear D. The V and J ends lost 3 bases and 4 bases respectively, with 0 bases between them. The CDR3 consists of 10 residues. Germline CDR1 and CDR2: GTSNPN and SVGIG (reference sequence).

The chain couples TRBV21-1 to TRBJ1-3. TRBV21-1 is noted as a pseudogene. There are 14 residues in the CDR3. In DNA form, the CDR3 reads TGTGCCAGCAGCCTGGAGTGGGCAGGAAACACCATATATTTT. It yields the protein CASSLEWAGNTIYF.

The chain recombines TRBV6-1 with TRBJ2-7, with D hard to call. The CDR3 has 12 residues. Germline V gives CDR1 MNHNS, CDR2 SASEGT. The ends were cut back, 2 bases at V and 3 bases at J, with 5 bases in the middle. CDR3 loop: CASSERVYEQYF. The CDR3 DNA sequence: TGTGCCAGCAGTGAAAGGGTCTACGAGCAGTACTTC.

The CDR3 protein is CASSLSQGVPYEQYF. The CDR3 bases are TGTGCCAGCAGCTTATCCCAGGGGGTCCCCTACGAGCAGTACTTC. The rearrangement links TRBV7-9 to TRBJ2-7; 7 positions agree with TRBD1. Germline CDR1 SEHNR, CDR2 FQNEAQ (reference sequence). V dropped 2 bases and J dropped 2; count of bases not matched to a gene: 6. The CDR3 sequence is 15 residues long.

The sample holds one count of this clone. The gene calls are TRBV29-1 and TRBJ2-1, with 8 bases identical to TRBD2. Germline V lookup: CDR1 SQVTM, CDR2 ANQGSEA. With 5 bases clipped from V and 5 bases from J, the junction kept 8 bases outside the gene matches. This CDR3 spans 14 amino acids. The CDR3 DNA follows: TGCAGCGTTAGAGGCGGGGGGACTCACAATGAGCAGTTCTTC. Its translation is CSVRGGGTHNEQFF.

V and J are TRBV4-2 and TRBJ1-4; D not certain. This CDR3 comprises 13 residues. The V gene lost 2 bases and the J gene lost 0 bases, with 1 base spanning the gap. The germline V gene has CDR1 LGHNA and CDR2 YNFKEQ. The CDR3 DNA is TGTGCCAGCAGCCAAACAACTAATGAAAAACTGTTTTTT. It translates to CASSQTTNEKLFF.